The rows below give T cell receptor beta chains drawn from one sample of a study of human T cells and chemical hapten exposure. One entry per CDR3 protein, called by TCRdb with MiXCR from the RACE reads. The data show tens of thousands of distinct CDR3 sequences, around 10% seen once. The sample consisted of whole blood, taken in connection with sensitization to the hapten diphenylcyclopropenone (DPC). The source of these receptors is a woman in her 40s with alopecia areata. Some clones in this sample may be carry-over from other donors' samples. CDR3s include the opening cysteine and the closing phenylalanine or tryptophan. D genes are given only for firm matches. Size is omitted from some rows. Given values are once, few, many or a class for expanded clones.

D: TRBD1; length: 17; J: TRBJ1-2; V: TRBV5-6; size: many; DNA: TGTGCCAGCAGCCACCCCTCCGGGACAGGGTGGGTCTATGGCTACACCTTC; CDR3: CASSHPSGTGWVYGYTF
D: TRBD2; length: 14; J: TRBJ2-1; V: TRBV11-2; size: few; DNA: TGTGCCAGCCGCGGGGGGACTTCCTACAATGAGCAGTTCTTC; CDR3: CASRGGTSYNEQFF
D: -; length: 13; J: TRBJ1-2; V: TRBV20-1; size: -; DNA: TGCAGTGCTAGAGATCGGCCAGTCGATGGCTACACCTTC; CDR3: CSARDRPVDGYTF
D: TRBD1; length: 16; J: TRBJ2-3; V: TRBV10-3; size: many; DNA: TGTGCCATCAGTGGGGGACAGGGGGCTAGCACAGATACGCAGTATTTT; CDR3: CAISGGQGASTDTQYF
D: TRBD2; length: 15; J: TRBJ2-1; V: TRBV4-2; size: -; DNA: TGTGCCAGCAGCCTAAATCGGGGGGGATACAATGAGCAGTTCTTC; CDR3: CASSLNRGGYNEQFF
D: -; length: 15; J: TRBJ2-2; V: TRBV4-1; size: many; DNA: TGCGCCAGCAGCCAAGTTACCTTTAACACCGGGGAGCTGTTTTTT; CDR3: CASSQVTFNTGELFF
D: TRBD2; length: 16; J: TRBJ2-1; V: TRBV28; size: many; DNA: TGTGCCAGCAGCCTTCTAGCGGGGCGCTCCTACAATGAGCAGTTCTTC; CDR3: CASSLLAGRSYNEQFF
D: TRBD2; length: 14; J: TRBJ2-4; V: TRBV19; size: -; DNA: TGTGCCAGTACCCTCTACGGGGGGGCTCACATTCAGTACTTC; CDR3: CASTLYGGAHIQYF
D: -; length: 16; J: TRBJ2-7; V: TRBV18; size: few; DNA: TGTGCCAGCTCACCCACCGCTGACGTGGAAGCCTACGAGCAGTACTTC; CDR3: CASSPTADVEAYEQYF
D: -; length: 13; J: TRBJ1-1; V: TRBV11-2; size: many; DNA: TGTGCCAGCAGCTTAGATCCACAGCTGGGAGCTTTCTTT; CDR3: CASSLDPQLGAFF
D: -; length: 12; J: TRBJ2-3; V: TRBV14; size: -; DNA: TGTGCCAGCAGCAGTGGACTAATAGGTTCCTTTTTT; CDR3: CASSSGLIGSFF
D: -; length: 12; J: TRBJ2-3; V: TRBV11-2; size: few; DNA: TGTGCCAGCGGGGAAGGGGGAGATACGCAGTATTTT; CDR3: CASGEGGDTQYF
D: -; length: 15; J: TRBJ1-6; V: TRBV3-1; size: many; DNA: TGTGCCAGCAGCCAAGATAGCGGGGGAGGTTCACCCCTCCACTTT; CDR3: CASSQDSGGGSPLHF
D: -; length: 17; J: TRBJ1-6; V: TRBV7-2; size: few; DNA: TGTGCCAGCAGCCTCCAGGGCGCTCCCTCCTATAATTCACCCCTCCACTTT; CDR3: CASSLQGAPSYNSPLHF
D: TRBD1; length: 17; J: TRBJ1-2; V: TRBV20-1; size: few; DNA: TGCAGTGCTAGTCTAAACAGGGGGCCTTTTGAGGACTATGGCTACACCTTC; CDR3: CSASLNRGPFEDYGYTF
D: -; length: 14; J: TRBJ2-7; V: TRBV10-1; size: few; DNA: TGCGCCAGCAGTGAGCAGGGAGGTCGGTACGAGCAGTACTTC; CDR3: CASSEQGGRYEQYF
D: -; length: 13; J: TRBJ2-7; V: TRBV5-6; size: many; DNA: TGTGCCAGCAGCTTGGGTGCAGATTACGAGCAGTACTTC; CDR3: CASSLGADYEQYF
D: -; length: 13; J: TRBJ2-3; V: TRBV11-2; size: -; DNA: TGTGCCAGCAGCTTTGGAGGGGGGGATACGCAGTATTTT; CDR3: CASSFGGGDTQYF
D: TRBD2; length: 17; J: TRBJ2-7; V: TRBV7-9; size: many; DNA: TGTGCCAGCAGCCCAAGACTAGCGGGGGCCGCTTCCTACGAGCAGTACTTC; CDR3: CASSPRLAGAASYEQYF
D: -; length: 15; J: TRBJ2-6; V: TRBV10-1; size: -; DNA: TGCGCCAGCAGTGGAGGGCTTCCTGGGGCCAACGTCCTGACTTTC; CDR3: CASSGGLPGANVLTF